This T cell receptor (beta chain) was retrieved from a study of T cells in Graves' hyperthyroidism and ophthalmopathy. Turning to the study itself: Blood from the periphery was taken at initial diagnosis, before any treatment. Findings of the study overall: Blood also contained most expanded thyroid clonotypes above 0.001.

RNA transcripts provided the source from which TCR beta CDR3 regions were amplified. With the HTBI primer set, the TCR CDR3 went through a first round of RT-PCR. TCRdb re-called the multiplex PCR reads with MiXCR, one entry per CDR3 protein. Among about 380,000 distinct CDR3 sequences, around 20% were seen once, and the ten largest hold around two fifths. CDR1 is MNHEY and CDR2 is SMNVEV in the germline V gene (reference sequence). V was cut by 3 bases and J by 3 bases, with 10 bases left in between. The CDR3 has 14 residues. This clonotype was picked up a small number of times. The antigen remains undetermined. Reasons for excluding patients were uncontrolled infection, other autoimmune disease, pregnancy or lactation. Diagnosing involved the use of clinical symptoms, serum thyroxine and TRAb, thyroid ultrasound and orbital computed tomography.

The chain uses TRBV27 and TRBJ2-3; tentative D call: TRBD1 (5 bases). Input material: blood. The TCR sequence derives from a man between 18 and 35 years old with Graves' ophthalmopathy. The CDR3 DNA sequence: TGTGCCAGCAGTTTGGTAAGGGGTACAGATACGCAGTATTTT. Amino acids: CASSLVRGTDTQYF.